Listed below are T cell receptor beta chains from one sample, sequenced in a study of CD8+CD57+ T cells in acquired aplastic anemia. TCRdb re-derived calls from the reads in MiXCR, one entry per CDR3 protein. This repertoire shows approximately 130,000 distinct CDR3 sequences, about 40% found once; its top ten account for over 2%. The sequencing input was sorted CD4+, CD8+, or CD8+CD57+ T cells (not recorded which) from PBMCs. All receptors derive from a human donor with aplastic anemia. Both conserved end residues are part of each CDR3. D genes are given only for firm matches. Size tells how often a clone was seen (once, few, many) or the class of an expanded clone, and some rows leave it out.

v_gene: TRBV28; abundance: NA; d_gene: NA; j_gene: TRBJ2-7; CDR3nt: TGTGCCAGCAGATCAGGATTGACGTCCCGCCACGAGCAGTACTTC; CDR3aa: CASRSGLTSRHEQYF
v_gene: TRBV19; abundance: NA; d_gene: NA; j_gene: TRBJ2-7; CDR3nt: TGTGCCAGTAGGGCCGGGAGTCCGAGCTCCTACGAGCAGTACTTC; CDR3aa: CASRAGSPSSYEQYF
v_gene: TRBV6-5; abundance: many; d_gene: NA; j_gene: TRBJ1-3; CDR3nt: TGTGCCAGCAGTTACTCGGGTGGAAACACCATATATTTT; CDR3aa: CASSYSGGNTIYF
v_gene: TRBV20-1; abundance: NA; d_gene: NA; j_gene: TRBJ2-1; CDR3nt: TGCAGTGCTAGAGAACAGATACAGTTCTTC; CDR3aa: CSAREQIQFF
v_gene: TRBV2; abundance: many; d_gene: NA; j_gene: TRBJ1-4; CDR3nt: TGTGCCAGCAGTTCACAGAACATTGGGAAACTGTTTTTT; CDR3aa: CASSSQNIGKLFF
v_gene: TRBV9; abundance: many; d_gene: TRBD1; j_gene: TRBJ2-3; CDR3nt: TGTGCCAGCAGCACCCGACAGGGAGTAGCAGATACGCAGTATTTT; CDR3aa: CASSTRQGVADTQYF
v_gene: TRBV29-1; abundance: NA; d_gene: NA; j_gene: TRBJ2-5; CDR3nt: TGCAGCGTTGGCCCCGGGGAAGAGACCCAGTACTTC; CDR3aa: CSVGPGEETQYF
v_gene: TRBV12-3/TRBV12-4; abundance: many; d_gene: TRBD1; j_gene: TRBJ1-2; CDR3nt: TGTGCCAGCAGTTTACCAGTAATACAGGGGTACTATGGCTACACCTTC; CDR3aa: CASSLPVIQGYYGYTF
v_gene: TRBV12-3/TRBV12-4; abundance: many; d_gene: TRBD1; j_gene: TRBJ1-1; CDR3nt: TGTGCCAGCAGTTTGGGGACAGGGATGAACACTGAAGCTTTCTTT; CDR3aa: CASSLGTGMNTEAFF
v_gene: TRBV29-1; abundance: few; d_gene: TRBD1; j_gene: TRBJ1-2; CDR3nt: TGCAGCGTTGTGAGGGGGCGTCATGGCTACACCTTC; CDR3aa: CSVVRGRHGYTF
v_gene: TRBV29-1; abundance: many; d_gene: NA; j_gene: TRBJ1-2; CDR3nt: TGCAGCGTTGACGGTGGGCGGGGGTCTGGCTTC; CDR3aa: CSVDGGRGSGF
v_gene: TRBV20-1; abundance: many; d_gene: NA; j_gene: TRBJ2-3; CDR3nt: TGCAGTGCTAGAGATTATAACACAGGGATTATCACAGATACGCAGTATTTT; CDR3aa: CSARDYNTGIITDTQYF
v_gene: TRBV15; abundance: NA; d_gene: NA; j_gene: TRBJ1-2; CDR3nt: TGTGCCACCAGCGGAGTCAGGGAGGTAAACTATGGCAACACCTTC; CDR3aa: CATSGVREVNYGNTF
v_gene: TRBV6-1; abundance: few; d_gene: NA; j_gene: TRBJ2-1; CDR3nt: TGTGCCAGCAGCAAAGGATTTTTAGGCCTCCACTATGAGCAGTTCTTC; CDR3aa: CASSKGFLGLHYEQFF
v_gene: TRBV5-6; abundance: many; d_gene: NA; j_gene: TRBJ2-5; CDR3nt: TGTGCCAGCAGGGCAAATAGGGAGACCCAGTACTTC; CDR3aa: CASRANRETQYF
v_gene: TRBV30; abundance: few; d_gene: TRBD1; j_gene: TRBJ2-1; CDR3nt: TGTGCCTGGAGTGTGGGACAGGGGGGGAATGAGCAGTTCTTC; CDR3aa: CAWSVGQGGNEQFF
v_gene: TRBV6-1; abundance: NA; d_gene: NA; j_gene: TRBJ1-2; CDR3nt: TGTGCCAGCAGAACCTTACAGGGCTATGGCTACACCTTC; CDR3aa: CASRTLQGYGYTF
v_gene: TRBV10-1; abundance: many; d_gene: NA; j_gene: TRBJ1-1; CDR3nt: TGCGCCAGTAATGACATCCTTAACACTGAAGCTTTCTTT; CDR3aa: CASNDILNTEAFF
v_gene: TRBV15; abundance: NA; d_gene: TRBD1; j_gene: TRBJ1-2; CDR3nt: TGTGCCACCAGCAGCCCCAGGGACAGGGCCTATGGCTACACCTTC; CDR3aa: CATSSPRDRAYGYTF
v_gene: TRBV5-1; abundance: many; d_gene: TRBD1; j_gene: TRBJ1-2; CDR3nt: TGCGCCAGCAGCTTGCAGGGGGGGGGAACCTTCTATGGCTACACCTTC; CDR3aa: CASSLQGGGTFYGYTF
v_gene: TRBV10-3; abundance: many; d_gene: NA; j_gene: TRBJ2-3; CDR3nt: TGTGCCATCAGTGAGAGGGGAAGTACGCAGTATTTT; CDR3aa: CAISERGSTQYF
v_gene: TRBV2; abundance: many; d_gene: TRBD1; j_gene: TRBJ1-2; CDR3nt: TGTGCCAGCAGTCAACAGGGGGTGGAAGGCTACACCTTC; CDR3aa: CASSQQGVEGYTF
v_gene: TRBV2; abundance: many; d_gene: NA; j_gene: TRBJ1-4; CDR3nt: TGTGCCAGCAGCAGCCCTGGAGGTGAAAAACTGTTTTTT; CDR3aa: CASSSPGGEKLFF
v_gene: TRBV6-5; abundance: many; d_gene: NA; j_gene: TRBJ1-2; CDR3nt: TGTGCCAGCAGTTACAACGGGGCTAACTATGGCTACACCTTC; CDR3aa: CASSYNGANYGYTF
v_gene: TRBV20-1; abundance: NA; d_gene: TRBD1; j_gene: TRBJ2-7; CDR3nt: TGCAGTGCTAGAGTAACGGGACAGAACTACGAGCAGTACTTC; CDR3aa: CSARVTGQNYEQYF
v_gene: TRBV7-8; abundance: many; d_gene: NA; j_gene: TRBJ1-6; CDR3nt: TGTGCCAGCAGCTACCGAGCCTACCGGGACTCGACCCCCGGGGCCCTCCACTTT; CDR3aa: CASSYRAYRDSTPGALHF
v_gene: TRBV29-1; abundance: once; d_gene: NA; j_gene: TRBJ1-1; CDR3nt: TGCAGCGTTGTGGGGGGCCCCCCTGAAGCTTTCTTT; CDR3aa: CSVVGGPPEAFF
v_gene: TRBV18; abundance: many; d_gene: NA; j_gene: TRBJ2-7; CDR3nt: TGTGCCAGCTCACTGTGGGACACCTACGAGCAGTACTTC; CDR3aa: CASSLWDTYEQYF
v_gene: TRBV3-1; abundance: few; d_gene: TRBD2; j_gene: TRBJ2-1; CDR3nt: TGTGCCAGCAGTACTAGCGGGGGGGCCTGGGATGAGCAGTTCTTC; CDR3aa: CASSTSGGAWDEQFF
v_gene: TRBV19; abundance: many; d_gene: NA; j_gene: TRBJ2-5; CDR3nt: TGTGCCAGTAGTATCGACAGGGAGACCCAGTACTTC; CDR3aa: CASSIDRETQYF
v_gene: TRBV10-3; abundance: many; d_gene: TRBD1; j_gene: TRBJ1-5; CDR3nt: TGTGCCATCAGTGAATCGGGACAGGTCCAGCCCCAGCATTTT; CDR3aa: CAISESGQVQPQHF
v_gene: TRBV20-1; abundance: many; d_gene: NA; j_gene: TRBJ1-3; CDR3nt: TGCAGTGCCCTTAGATTCTCGTCTGGAAACACCATATATTTT; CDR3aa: CSALRFSSGNTIYF
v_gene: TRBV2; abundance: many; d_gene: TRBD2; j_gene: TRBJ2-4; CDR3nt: TGTGCCAGCAGGGGACTAGCAGGATACATTCAGTACTTC; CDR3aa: CASRGLAGYIQYF
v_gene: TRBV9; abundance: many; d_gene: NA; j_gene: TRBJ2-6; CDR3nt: TGTGCCAGCAGCGGTAGACTGACTGGGGCCAACGTCCTGACTTTC; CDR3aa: CASSGRLTGANVLTF
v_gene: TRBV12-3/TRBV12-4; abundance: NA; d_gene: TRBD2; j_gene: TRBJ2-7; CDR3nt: TGTGCCAGCAGTTTGGCGGGGGGCGGGAGCGAGCAGTACTTC; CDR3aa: CASSLAGGGSEQYF
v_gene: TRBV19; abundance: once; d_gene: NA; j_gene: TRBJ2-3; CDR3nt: TGTGCCAGTAGTATAACGCCAGATACGCAGTATTTT; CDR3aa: CASSITPDTQYF
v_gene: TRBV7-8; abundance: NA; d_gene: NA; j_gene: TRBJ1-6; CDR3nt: TGTGCCAGCAGCTTAGTCGACACCGGGGATTCACCCCTCCACTTT; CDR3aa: CASSLVDTGDSPLHF
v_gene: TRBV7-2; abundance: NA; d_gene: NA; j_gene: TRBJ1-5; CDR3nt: TGTGCCAGCAGCTCCGGGCGCAATCAGCCCCAGCATTTT; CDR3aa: CASSSGRNQPQHF
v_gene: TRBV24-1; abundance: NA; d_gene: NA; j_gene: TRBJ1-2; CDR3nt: TGTGCCACCAGTGACGGGGACGGCGGCTACACCTTC; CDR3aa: CATSDGDGGYTF
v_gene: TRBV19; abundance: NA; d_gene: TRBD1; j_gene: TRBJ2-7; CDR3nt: TGTGCCAGTAGCGCAACCGGGACAGGGGCCTACGAGCAGTACTTC; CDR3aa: CASSATGTGAYEQYF
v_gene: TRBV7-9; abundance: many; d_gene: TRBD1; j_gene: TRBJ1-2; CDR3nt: TGTGCCAGCAGCTTAGGCCAGGGGGTGAGTGGCTACACCTTC; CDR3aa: CASSLGQGVSGYTF
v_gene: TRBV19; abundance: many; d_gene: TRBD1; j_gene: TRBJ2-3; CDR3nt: TGTGCCAGTAGTATATTGCCCAGACAGGGGGCGACAGATACGCAGTATTTT; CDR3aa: CASSILPRQGATDTQYF
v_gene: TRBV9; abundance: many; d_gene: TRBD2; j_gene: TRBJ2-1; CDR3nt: TGTGCCAGCAGCGTAGACGGCGGGGGAATCTACAATGAGCAGTTCTTC; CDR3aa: CASSVDGGGIYNEQFF
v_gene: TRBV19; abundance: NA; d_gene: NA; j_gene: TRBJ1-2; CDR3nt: TGTGCCAGTAGTATAGCCCGAAGGGGGGCGGGCTATGGCTACACCTTC; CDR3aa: CASSIARRGAGYGYTF
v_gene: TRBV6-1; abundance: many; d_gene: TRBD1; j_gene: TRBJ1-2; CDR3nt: TGTGCCAGCAATGGACAGGGGACGGGCTACACCTTC; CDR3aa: CASNGQGTGYTF
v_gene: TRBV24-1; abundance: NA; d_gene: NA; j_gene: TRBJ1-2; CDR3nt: TGTGCCACTCGGGACGGATCCTATGGCTACACCTTC; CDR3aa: CATRDGSYGYTF
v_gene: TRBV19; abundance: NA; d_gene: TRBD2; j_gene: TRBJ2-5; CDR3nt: TGTGCCAGTAGATTGACTAGCGGGGGGGCCGGAGAGACCCAGTACTTC; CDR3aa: CASRLTSGGAGETQYF
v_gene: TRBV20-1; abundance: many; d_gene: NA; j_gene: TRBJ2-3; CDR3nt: TGCAGTGCCCGAAGGGCGGGGTCCACAGATACGCAGTATTTT; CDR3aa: CSARRAGSTDTQYF
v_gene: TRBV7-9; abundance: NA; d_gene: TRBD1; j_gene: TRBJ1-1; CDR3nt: TGTGCCAGCAGCTTCGGGACAGGGGCGGATGAAGCTTTCTTT; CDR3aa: CASSFGTGADEAFF
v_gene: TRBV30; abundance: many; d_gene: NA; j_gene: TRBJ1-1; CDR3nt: TGTGCCTGTTTTCCTCAGGCGAACACTGAAGCTTTCTTT; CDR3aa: CACFPQANTEAFF
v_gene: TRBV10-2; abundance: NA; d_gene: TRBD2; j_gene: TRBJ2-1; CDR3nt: TGCGCCAGCAGTGACCTGGGACTAGCGGGGGTCAATGAGCAGTTCTTC; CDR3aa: CASSDLGLAGVNEQFF